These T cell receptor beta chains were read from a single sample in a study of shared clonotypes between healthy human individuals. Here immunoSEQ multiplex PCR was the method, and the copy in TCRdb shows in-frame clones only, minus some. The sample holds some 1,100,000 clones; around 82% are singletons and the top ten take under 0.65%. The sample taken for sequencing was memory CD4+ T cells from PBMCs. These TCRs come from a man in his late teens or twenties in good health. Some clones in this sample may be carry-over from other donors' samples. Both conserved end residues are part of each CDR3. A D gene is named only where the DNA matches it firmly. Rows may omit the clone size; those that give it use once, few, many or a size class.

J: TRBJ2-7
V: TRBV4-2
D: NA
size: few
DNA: TGTGCCAGCAGCCAAGGGATGGCGAGGTCGGGAGTCATCGCCGACGAGCAGTACTTC
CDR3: CASSQGMARSGVIADEQYF

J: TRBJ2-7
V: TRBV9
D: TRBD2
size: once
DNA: TGTGCCAGCAGCGCGAATTCTCCGGGACTAGCGCCCGAGCAGTACTTC
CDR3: CASSANSPGLAPEQYF

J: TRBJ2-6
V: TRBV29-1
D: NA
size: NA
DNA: TGCAGCGTTTTCCCAGGATTCCCTGGGGCCAACGTCCTGACTTTC
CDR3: CSVFPGFPGANVLTF

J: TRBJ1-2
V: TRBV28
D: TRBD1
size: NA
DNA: TGTGCCAGCAGTTTCTCCGGGACAGCGATCTATGGCTACACCTTC
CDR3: CASSFSGTAIYGYTF

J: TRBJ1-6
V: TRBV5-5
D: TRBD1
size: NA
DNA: TGTGCCAGCAGCTTAGCGTGGGGACAGGGGTTAAATTCACCCCTCCACTTT
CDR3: CASSLAWGQGLNSPLHF

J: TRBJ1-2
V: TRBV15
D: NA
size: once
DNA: TGTGCCACCAGCAGAGATAGGCAGGGGACGGACTATGGCTACACCTTC
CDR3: CATSRDRQGTDYGYTF

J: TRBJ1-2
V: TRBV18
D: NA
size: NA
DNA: TGTGCCAGCTCCCCGACTTCGGCGCCTAACTATGGCTACACCTTC
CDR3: CASSPTSAPNYGYTF

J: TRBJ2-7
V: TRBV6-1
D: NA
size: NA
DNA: TGTGCCAGCAGCGGAGGGGATTATCGGTACGAGCAGTACTTC
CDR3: CASSGGDYRYEQYF

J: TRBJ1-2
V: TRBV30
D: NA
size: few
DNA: TGTGCCTGGAGTCCCTCTGTCGGGCGGGGCTACACCTTC
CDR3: CAWSPSVGRGYTF

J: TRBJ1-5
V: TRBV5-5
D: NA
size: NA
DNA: TGTGCCAGCAGCTTGGAATTCAATCAGCCCCAGCATTTT
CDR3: CASSLEFNQPQHF

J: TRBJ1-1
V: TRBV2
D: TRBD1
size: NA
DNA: TGTGCCAGCAACCTACAGGGGAGGAACACTGAAGCTTTCTTT
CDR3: CASNLQGRNTEAFF

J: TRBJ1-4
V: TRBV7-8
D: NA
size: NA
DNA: TGTGCCAGCAGCTTTTCAGGGTTCGGGAAGTTCGATGAAAAACTGTTTTTT
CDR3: CASSFSGFGKFDEKLFF

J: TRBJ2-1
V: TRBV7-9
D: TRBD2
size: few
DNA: TGTGCCAGCAGCCTCGAGGCGGCGGGAGAGGATGAGCAGTTCTTC
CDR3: CASSLEAAGEDEQFF

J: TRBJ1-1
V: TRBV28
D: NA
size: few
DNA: TGTGCCAGCAGTTCTCCCACTGAAGCTTTCTTT
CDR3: CASSSPTEAFF

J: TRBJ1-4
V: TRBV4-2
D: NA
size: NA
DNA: TGTGCCAGCAGCCTCCCTAGGAACGGAGATGAAAAACTGTTTTTT
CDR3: CASSLPRNGDEKLFF

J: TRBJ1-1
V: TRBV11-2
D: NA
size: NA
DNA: TGTGCCAGCAGCTTCAGGGGACGGAACACTGAAGCTTTCTTT
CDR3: CASSFRGRNTEAFF

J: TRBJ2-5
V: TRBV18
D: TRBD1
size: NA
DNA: TGTGCCAGCTCACCTGGCGACAGGGCCCAAGAGACCCAGTACTTC
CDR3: CASSPGDRAQETQYF

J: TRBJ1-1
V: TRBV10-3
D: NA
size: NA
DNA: TGTGCCATCAAGGGACAACCGAACACTGAAGCTTTCTTT
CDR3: CAIKGQPNTEAFF

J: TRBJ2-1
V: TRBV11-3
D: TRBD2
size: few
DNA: TGTGCCAGCAGTCCGACTAGCGACCATGAGCAGTTCTTC
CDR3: CASSPTSDHEQFF

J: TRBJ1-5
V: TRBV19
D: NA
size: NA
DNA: TGTGCCAGTAGTATAGGTGGGAGCAATCAGCCCCAGCATTTT
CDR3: CASSIGGSNQPQHF

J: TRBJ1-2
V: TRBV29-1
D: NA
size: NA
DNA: TGCAGCGTTGAAGTCTGGCAAGCCGCGGGGGGCTACACCTTC
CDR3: CSVEVWQAAGGYTF

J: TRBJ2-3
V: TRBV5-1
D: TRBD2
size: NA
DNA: TGCGCCAGCACCACGACTCCCGGAACTAGCGGGTCGGGAGATACGCAGTATTTT
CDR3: CASTTTPGTSGSGDTQYF

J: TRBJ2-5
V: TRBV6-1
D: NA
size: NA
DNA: TGTGCCAGCAAAGGAGGGGGAGGAGGCCAAGAGACCCAGTACTTC
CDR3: CASKGGGGGQETQYF

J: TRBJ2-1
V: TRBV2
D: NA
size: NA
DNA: TGTGCCAGCACCGAGGGGTCGTTCTACCCCTTCTTC
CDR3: CASTEGSFYPFF

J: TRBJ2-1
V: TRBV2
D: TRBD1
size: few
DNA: TGTGCCAGCAGAAGTTCCGCCAGGGGGCAGGGCACCTACAATGAGCAGTTCTTC
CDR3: CASRSSARGQGTYNEQFF

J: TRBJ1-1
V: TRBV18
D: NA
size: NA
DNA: TGTGCCAGCTCACCACCGAGCGGACGAGAAGCTTTCTTT
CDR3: CASSPPSGREAFF

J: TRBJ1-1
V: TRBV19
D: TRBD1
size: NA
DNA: TGTGCCAGTAGTAACAGGGGTGGCACTGAAGCTTTCTTT
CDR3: CASSNRGGTEAFF

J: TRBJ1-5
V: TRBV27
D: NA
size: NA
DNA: TGTGCCAGCAGTCCCGGGTGGAGCAATCAGCCCCAGCATTTT
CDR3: CASSPGWSNQPQHF

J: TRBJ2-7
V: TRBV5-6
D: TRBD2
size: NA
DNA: TGTGCCAGGTCGGGCCTCTCAGCGGGAGTTGAGCAGTACTTC
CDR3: CARSGLSAGVEQYF

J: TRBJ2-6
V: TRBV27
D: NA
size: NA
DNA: TGTGCCAGCAGTTACTCTCCGGGGGCCAACGTCCTGACTTTC
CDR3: CASSYSPGANVLTF

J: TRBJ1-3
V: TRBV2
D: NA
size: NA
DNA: TGTGCCAGCATCGGGCCTAAGCCCAACTCTGGAAACACCATATATTTT
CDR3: CASIGPKPNSGNTIYF

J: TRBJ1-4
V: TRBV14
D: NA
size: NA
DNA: TGTGCCAGCAGCCAAGAAGATTTCGGAATCGCAACTAATGAAAAACTGTTTTTT
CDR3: CASSQEDFGIATNEKLFF

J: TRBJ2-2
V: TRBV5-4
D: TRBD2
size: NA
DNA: TGTGCCAGCAGCTTGGGGACTAGGTTCACCGGGGAGCTGTTTTTT
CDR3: CASSLGTRFTGELFF

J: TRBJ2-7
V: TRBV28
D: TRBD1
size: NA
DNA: TGTGCCAGCAGTACGACAGGGTTTAAGGCCAACGAGCAGTACTTC
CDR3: CASSTTGFKANEQYF

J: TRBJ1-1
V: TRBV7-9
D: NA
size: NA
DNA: TGTGCCAGCAGCCCATCGGCGGGGGCCTACACTGAAGCTTTCTTT
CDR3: CASSPSAGAYTEAFF

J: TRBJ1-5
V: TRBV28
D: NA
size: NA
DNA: TGTGCCAGCACTAGGGGAAACAATCAGCCCCAGCATTTT
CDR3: CASTRGNNQPQHF

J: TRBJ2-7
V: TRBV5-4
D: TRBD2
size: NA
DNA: TGTGCCAGCAGCTTTAGCGGGGCTGCCTACGAGCAGTACTTC
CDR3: CASSFSGAAYEQYF

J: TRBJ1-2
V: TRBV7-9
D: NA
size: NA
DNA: TGTGCCAGCAGCTTAGTAAGGGGCGGCCAGGAGACCTTC
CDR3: CASSLVRGGQETF

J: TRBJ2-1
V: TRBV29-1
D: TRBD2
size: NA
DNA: TGCAGCGTTGGCCTAGCGGGGACGGGTGAGCAGTTCTTC
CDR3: CSVGLAGTGEQFF

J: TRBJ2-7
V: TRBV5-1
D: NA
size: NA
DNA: TGCGCCAGCAGCTTTGGGGGTCTCGGGTACGAGCAGTACTTC
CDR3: CASSFGGLGYEQYF

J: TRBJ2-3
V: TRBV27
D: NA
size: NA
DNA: TGTGCCAGCAGATCCCGGGGAATCCGGCTTAGCACAGATACGCAGTATTTT
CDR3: CASRSRGIRLSTDTQYF

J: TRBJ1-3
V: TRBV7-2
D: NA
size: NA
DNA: TGTGCCAGCAGCTTAGAGTATCCGGGAATCGGAAACACCATATATTTT
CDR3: CASSLEYPGIGNTIYF

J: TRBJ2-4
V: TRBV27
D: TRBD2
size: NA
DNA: TGTGCCACTCAACCACCGGGGGGTGCCGGCATTCAGTACTTC
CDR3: CATQPPGGAGIQYF

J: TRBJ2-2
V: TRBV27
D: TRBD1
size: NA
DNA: TGTGCCAGCAGTTTATCGGAACGTACAGGGGTAAACACCGGGGAGCTGTTTTTT
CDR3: CASSLSERTGVNTGELFF

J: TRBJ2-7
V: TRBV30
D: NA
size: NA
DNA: TGTGCCTGGAGTGGCTTGCCCACCTCGGGACAAACCTACGAGCAGTACTTC
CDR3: CAWSGLPTSGQTYEQYF

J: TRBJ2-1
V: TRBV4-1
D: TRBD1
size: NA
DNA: TGCGCCAGCAGCCAGGGACAGGGGTTCGATGAGCAGTTCTTC
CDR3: CASSQGQGFDEQFF

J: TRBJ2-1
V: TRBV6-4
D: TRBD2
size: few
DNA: TGTGCCAGCAGTGACTGGGGACTAGCGGGCGTACTTTCCTACAATGAGCAGTTCTTC
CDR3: CASSDWGLAGVLSYNEQFF

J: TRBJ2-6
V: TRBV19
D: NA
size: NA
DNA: TGTGCCAGTAGTATAATCGGTGACCGACGCCAATACTCTGGGGCCAACGTCCTGACTTTC
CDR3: CASSIIGDRRQYSGANVLTF

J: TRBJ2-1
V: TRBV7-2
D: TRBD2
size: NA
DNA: TGTGCCAGCAGCTTTACACCTAGCGGATCCTACAATGAGCAGTTCTTC
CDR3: CASSFTPSGSYNEQFF

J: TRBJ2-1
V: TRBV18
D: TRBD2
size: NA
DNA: TGTGCCAGCTCACTACTAGCGGGACAATACAATGAGCAGTTCTTC
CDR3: CASSLLAGQYNEQFF